This TCR beta chain was obtained from a study of T cells in Graves' hyperthyroidism and ophthalmopathy. Notes on the study in general: Among thyroid clonotypes expanded above 0.001, most also appeared in blood.

As concerns this clonotype: No antigen is known for it.

Amplification targeted TCR beta CDR3 regions from RNA transcripts. The HTBI primer set drove a first-round RT-PCR of the TCR CDR3. In TCRdb, the multiplex PCR reads were re-called with MiXCR into one record per CDR3 protein. This table holds roughly 720,000 distinct CDR3 sequences, around a sixth found once. Patients aged 18 to 65 had newly diagnosed hyperthyroidism that had lasted under 2 months. Fresh peripheral blood, 7.5 to 10 ml, yielded the PBMCs. Germline V gene sequence: CDR1 LNHDA, CDR2 SQIVND (reference sequence). With 3 bases removed from V and 0 bases from J, the gap between germline ends came to 9 bases. The CDR3 consists of 15 residues.

The chain links TRBV19 to TRBJ1-3; D may be TRBD1 (5 bases). The clonotype comes from a man aged 50-60 years with Graves' hyperthyroidism. Material for sequencing was blood. CDR3: CASSMDTFSGNTIYF. The CDR3 region has the DNA TGTGCCAGTAGTATGGACACCTTCTCTGGAAACACCATATATTTT.